The clone carrying this T cell receptor (beta chain) was detected a few times. Collection of 8.5 to 10 milliliters of peripheral blood was performed for each donor. This record comes from a study of blood T cells in healthy people across ages. V trimming: 6 bases; J trimming: 6 bases; junction bases outside the gene matches: 3. Germline CDR1 is ENHRY and CDR2 is SYGVKD. The CDR3 has 12 residues. Primed by a sample-barcoded 5' primer and a J-beta primer mix, a second PCR proceeded for roughly 7 to 11 cycles. Using its own MiXCR run on the 5' RACE reads, TCRdb lists one record per CDR3 protein. The data contain more than 1,000,000 distinct CDR3 sequences, around 27% of them singletons. This sample also belongs to another study, concerning T cells of mothers and their children. That source notes: Donors were a few healthy Caucasian mothers and their six children.

V gene TRBV10-3 combines with J gene TRBJ2-7, with 9 bases fitting TRBD2. The specimen sequenced was blood. This TCR was recovered from a girl aged 2 to 9 in good health. CDR3 nucleotides: TGTGCCATCAGGGGAGCGGGAGGCGAGCAGTACTTC. It yields the protein CAIRGAGGEQYF.